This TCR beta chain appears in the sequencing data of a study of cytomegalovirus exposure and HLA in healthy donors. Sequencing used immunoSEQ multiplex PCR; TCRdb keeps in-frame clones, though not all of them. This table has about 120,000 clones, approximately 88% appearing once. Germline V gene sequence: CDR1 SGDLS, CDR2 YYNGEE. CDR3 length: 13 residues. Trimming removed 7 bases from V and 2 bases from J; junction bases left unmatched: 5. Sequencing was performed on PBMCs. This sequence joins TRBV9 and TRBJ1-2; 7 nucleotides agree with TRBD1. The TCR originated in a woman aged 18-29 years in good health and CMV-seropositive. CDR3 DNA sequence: TGTGCCAGCCGGGGACAGACCAACTATGGCTACACCTTC. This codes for CASRGQTNYGYTF. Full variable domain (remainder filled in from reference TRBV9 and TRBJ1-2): DSGVTQTPKHLITATGQRVTLRCSPRSGDLSVYWYQQSLDQGLQFLIQYYNGEERAKGNILERFSAQQFPDLHSELNLSSLELGDSALYFCASRGQTNYGYTFGSGTRLTVV.